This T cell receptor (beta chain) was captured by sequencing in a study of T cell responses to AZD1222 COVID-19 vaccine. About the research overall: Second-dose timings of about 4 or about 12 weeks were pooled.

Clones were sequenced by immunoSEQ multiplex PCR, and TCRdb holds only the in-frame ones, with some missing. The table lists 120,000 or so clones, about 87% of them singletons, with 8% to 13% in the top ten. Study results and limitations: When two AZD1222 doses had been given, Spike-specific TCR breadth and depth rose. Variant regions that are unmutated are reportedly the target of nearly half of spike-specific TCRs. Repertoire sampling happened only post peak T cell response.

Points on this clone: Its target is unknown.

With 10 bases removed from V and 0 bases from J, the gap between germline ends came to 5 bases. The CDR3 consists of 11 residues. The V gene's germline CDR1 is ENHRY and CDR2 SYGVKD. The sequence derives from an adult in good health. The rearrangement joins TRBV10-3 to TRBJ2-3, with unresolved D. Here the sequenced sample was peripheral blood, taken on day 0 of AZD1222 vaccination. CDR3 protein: CATRSTDTQYF. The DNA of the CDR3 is TGTGCCACGCGCAGCACAGATACGCAGTATTTT.